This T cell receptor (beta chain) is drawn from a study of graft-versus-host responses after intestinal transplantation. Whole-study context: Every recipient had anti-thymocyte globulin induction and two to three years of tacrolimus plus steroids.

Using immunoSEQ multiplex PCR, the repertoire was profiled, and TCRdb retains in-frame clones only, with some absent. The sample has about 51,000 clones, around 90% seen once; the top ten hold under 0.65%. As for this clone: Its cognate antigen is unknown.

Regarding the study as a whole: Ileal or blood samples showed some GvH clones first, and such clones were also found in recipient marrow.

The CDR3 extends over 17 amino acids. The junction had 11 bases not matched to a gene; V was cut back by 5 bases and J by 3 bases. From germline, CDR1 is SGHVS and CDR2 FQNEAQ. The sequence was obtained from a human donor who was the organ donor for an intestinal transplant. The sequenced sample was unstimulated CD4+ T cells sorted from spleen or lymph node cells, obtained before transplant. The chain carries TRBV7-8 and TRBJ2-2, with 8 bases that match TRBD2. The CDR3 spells CASSPRPGLVDTGELFF. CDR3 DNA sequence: TGTGCCAGCAGCCCCCGACCGGGACTAGTCGACACCGGGGAGCTGTTTTTT.